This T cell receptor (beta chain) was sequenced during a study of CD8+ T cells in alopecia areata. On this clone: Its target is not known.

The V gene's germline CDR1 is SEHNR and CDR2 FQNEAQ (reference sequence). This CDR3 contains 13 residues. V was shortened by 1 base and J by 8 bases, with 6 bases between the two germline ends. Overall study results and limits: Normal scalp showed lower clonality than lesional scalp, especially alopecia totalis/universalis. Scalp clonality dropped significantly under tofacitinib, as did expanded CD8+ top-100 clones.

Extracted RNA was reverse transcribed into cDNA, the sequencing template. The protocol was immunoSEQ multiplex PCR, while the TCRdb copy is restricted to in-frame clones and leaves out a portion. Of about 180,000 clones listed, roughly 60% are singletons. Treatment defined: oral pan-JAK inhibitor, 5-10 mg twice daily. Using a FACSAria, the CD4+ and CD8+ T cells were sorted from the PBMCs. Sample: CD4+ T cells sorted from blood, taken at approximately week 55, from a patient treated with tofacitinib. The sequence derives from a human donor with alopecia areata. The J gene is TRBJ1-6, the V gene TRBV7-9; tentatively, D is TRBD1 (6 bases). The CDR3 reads CASSLEGDSPLHF. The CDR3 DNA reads TGTGCCAGCAGCTTAGAGGGGGATTCACCCCTCCACTTT.